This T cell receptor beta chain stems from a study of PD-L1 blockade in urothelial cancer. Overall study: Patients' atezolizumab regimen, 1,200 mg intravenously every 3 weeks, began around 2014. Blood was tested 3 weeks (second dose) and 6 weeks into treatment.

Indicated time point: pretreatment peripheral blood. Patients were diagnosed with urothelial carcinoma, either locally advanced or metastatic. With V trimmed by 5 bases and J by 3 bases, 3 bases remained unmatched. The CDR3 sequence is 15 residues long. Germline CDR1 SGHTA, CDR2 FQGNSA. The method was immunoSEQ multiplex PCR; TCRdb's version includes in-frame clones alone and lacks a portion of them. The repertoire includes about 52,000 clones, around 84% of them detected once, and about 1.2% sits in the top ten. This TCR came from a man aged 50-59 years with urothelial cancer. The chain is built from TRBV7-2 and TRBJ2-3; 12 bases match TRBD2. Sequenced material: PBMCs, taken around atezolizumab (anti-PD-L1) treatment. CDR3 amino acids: CASSLTSGRTDTQYF. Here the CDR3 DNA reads TGTGCCAGCAGCCTTACTAGCGGGAGGACAGATACGCAGTATTTT.